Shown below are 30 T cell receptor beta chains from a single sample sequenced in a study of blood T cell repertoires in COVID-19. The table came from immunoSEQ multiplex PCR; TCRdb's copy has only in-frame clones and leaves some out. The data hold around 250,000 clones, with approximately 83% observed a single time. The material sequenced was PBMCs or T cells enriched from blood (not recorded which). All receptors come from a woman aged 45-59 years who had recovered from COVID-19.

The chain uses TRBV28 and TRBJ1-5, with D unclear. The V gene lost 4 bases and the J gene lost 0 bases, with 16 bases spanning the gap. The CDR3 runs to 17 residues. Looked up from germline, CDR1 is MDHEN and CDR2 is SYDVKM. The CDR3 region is CASSSTKTKYSNQPQHF. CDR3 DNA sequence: TGTGCCAGCAGTTCGACGAAGACAAAATATAGCAATCAGCCCCAGCATTTT.

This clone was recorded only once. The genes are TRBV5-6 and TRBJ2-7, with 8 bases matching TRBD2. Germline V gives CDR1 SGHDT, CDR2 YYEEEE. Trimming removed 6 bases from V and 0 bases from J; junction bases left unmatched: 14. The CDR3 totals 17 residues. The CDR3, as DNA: TGTGCCAGCAAGATTCGGGGTTTGCGGGAGGCCTCCTACGAGCAGTACTTC. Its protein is CASKIRGLREASYEQYF.

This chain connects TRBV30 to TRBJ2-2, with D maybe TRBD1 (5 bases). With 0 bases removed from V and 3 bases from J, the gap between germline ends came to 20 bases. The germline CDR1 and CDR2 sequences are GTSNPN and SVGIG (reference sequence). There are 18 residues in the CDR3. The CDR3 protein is CAWSVAPRRQGYTGELFF. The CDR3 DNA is TGTGCCTGGAGTGTAGCCCCTAGGCGGCAGGGCTACACCGGGGAGCTGTTTTTT.

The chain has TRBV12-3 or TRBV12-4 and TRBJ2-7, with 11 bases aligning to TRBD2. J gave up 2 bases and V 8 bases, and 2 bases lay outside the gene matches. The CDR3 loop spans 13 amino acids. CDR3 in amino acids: CASRLAGTYEQYF. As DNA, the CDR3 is TGTGCCAGCCGACTAGCGGGAACCTACGAGCAGTACTTC.

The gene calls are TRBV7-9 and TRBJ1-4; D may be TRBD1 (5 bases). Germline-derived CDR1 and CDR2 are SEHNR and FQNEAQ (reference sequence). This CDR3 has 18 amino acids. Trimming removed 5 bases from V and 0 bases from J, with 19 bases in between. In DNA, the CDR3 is TGTGCCAGCAGCCCCCCCTGGGGGGGATCAGCAACTAATGAAAAACTGTTTTTT. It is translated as CASSPPWGGSATNEKLFF.

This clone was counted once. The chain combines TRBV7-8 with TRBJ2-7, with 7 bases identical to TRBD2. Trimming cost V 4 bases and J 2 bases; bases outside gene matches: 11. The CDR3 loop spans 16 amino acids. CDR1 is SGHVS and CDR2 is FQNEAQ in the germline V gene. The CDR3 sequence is CASSSIRGDETYEQYF. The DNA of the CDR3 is TGTGCCAGCAGCTCCATTCGGGGGGACGAAACCTACGAGCAGTACTTC.

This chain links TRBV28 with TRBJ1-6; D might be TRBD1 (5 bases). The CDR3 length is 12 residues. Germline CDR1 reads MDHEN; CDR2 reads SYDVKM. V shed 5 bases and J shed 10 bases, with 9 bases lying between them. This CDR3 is CASSGGGSPLHF. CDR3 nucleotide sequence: TGTGCCAGCAGTGGGGGGGGATCACCCCTCCACTTT.

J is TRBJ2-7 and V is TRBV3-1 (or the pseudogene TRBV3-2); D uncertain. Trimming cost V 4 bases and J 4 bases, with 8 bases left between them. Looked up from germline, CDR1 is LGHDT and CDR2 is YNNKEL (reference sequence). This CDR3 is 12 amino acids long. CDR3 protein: CASSRSLYEQYF. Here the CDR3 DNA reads TGTGCCAGCAGCCGGAGTCTATACGAGCAGTACTTC.

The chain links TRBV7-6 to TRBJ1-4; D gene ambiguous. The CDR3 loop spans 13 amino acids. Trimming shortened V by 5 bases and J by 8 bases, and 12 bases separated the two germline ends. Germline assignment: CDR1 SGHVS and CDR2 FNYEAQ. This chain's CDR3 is CASSPRLREKLFF. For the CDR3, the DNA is TGTGCCAGCAGCCCCAGGCTTCGAGAAAAACTGTTTTTT.

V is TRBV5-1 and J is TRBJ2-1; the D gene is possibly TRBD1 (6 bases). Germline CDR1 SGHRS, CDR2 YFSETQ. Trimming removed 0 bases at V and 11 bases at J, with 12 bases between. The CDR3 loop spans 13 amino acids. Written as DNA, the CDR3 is TGCGCCAGCAGCTTGGAGGGGGTCCCGAAGCAGTTCTTC. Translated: CASSLEGVPKQFF.

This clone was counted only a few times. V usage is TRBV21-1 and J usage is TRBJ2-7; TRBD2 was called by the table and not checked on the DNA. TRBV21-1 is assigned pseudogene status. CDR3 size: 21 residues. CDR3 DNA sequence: TGTGCCAGCAGCAAAGACAGAGGCCGGGGAGAGTATCCCCTTGTAATCTACGAGCAGTACTTC. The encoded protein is CASSKDRGRGEYPLVIYEQYF.

The CDR3 is CASSLRLGGEGAQNEQFF. In DNA, the CDR3 is TGTGCCAGCAGCCTAAGGCTCGGTGGGGAGGGAGCGCAAAATGAGCAGTTCTTC. This rearrangement joins TRBV7-9 to TRBJ2-1; 7 positions match TRBD2. Germline CDR1 reads SEHNR; CDR2 reads FQNEAQ (reference sequence). V lost 5 bases to trimming and J lost 7 bases; unmatched junction nucleotides: 20. The CDR3 loop spans 18 amino acids.

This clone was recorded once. CDR3 nucleotides: TGCGCCAGCAGCCCCCCTAGGAGCGGGAGACCAAACATTCAGTACTTC. Its protein product is CASSPPRSGRPNIQYF. The chain is built from TRBV4-1 and TRBJ2-4; 8 nucleotides align to TRBD2. Germline V gene sequence: CDR1 MGHRA, CDR2 YSYEKL. After removal of 4 bases from V and 6 bases from J, the junction contained 11 bases not matched to a gene. This CDR3 comprises 16 residues.

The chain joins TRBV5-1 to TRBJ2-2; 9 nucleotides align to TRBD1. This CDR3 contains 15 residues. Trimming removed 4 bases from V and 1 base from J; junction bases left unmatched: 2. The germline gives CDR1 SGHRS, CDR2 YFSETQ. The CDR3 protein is CASSRGQGNTGELFF. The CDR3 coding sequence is TGCGCCAGCAGCCGGGGACAGGGGAACACCGGGGAGCTGTTTTTT. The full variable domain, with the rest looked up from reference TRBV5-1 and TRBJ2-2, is KAGVTQTPRYLIKTRGQQVTLSCSPISGHRSVSWYQQTPGQGLQFLFEYFSETQRNKGNFPGRFSGRQFSNSRSEMNVSTLELGDSALYLCASSRGQGNTGELFFGEGSRLTVL.

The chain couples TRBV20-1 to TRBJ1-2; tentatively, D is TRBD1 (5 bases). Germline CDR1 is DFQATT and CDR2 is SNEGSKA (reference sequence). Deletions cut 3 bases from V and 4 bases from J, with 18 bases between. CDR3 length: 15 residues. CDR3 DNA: TGCAGTGCTAGTTTCCTGGCCCAGGGTCTCTATGGCTACACCTTC. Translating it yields CSASFLAQGLYGYTF.

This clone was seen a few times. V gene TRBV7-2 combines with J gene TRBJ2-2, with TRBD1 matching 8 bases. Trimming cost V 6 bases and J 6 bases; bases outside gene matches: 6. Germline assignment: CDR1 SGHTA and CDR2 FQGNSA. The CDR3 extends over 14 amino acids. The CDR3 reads CASRQRTGPGELFF. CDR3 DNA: TGTGCCAGCAGACAACGGACAGGGCCCGGGGAGCTGTTTTTT.

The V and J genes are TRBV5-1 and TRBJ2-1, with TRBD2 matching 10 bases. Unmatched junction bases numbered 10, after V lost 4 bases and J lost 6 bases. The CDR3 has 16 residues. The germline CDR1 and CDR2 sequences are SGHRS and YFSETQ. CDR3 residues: CASSLPILAGGNEQFF. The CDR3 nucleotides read TGCGCCAGCAGCCTCCCCATATTAGCGGGAGGCAATGAGCAGTTCTTC.

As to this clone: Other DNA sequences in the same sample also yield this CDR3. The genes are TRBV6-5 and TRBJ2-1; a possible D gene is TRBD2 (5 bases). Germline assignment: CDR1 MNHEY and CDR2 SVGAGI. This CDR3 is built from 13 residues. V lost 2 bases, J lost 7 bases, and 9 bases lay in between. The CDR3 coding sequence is TGTGCCAGCAGTTACCTAAGCGGAAATGAGCAGTTCTTC. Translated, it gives CASSYLSGNEQFF.

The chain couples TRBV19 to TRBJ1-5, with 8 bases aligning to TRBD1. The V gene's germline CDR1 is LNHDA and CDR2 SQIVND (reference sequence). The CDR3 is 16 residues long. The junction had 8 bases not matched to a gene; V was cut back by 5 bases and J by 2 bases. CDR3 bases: TGTGCCAGTAGTCCTACCGGACAGGGTGGCAATCAGCCCCAGCATTTT. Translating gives CASSPTGQGGNQPQHF.

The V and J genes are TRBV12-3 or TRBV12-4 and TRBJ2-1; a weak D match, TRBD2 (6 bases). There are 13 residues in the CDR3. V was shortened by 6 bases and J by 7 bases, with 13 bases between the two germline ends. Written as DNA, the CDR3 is TGTGCCAGCAGCCGAGGCGGGGTTAATGAGCAGTTCTTC. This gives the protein CASSRGGVNEQFF.

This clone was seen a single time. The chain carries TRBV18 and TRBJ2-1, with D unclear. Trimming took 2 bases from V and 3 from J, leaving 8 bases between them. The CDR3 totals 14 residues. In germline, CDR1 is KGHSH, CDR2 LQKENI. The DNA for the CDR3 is TGTGCCAGCTCACCAGGGCCTGACTACAATGAGCAGTTCTTC. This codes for CASSPGPDYNEQFF.

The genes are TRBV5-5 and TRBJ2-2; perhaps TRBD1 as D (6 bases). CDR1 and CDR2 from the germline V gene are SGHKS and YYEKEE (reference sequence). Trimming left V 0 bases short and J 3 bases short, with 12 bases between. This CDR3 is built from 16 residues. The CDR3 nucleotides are TGTGCCAGCAGCTTGGCGGCAGGGGTGTACACCGGGGAGCTGTTTTTT. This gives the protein CASSLAAGVYTGELFF.

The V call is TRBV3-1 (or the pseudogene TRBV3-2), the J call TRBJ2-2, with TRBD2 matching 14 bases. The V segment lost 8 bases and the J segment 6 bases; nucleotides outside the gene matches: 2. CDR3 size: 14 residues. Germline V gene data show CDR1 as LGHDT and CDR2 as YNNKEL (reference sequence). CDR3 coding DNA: TGTGCCAGCGGGACTAGCGGGAGTTCCGGGGAGCTGTTTTTT. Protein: CASGTSGSSGELFF.

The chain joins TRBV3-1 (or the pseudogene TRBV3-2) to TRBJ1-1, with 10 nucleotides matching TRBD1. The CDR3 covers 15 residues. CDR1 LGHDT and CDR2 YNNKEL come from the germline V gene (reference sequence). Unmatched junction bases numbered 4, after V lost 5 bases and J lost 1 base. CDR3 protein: CASSRQGAGNTEAFF. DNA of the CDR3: TGTGCCAGCAGCAGACAGGGGGCAGGGAACACTGAAGCTTTCTTT.

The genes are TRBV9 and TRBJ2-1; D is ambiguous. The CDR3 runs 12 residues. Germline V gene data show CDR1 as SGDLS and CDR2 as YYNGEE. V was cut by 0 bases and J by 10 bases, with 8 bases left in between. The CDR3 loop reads CASSVERGEQFF. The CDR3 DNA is TGTGCCAGCAGCGTAGAAAGAGGAGAGCAGTTCTTC. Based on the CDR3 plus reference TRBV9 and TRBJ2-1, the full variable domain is DSGVTQTPKHLITATGQRVTLRCSPRSGDLSVYWYQQSLDQGLQFLIQYYNGEERAKGNILERFSAQQFPDLHSELNLSSLELGDSALYFCASSVERGEQFFGPGTRLTVL.

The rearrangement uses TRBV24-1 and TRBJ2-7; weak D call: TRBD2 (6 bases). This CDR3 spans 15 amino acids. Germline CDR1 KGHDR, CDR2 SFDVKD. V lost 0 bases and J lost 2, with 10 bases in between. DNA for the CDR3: TGTGCCACCAGTGATTTGCTCGGGAGAGCCTACGAGCAGTACTTC. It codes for CATSDLLGRAYEQYF.

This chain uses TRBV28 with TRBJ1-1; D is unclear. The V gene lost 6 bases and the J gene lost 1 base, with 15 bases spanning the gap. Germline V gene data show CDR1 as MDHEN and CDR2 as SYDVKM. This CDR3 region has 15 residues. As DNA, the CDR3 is TGTGCCAGCAGCCGCCCGGAGGAAGCGAACACTGAAGCTTTCTTT. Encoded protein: CASSRPEEANTEAFF. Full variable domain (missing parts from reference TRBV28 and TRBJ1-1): DVKVTQSSRYLVKRTGEKVFLECVQDMDHENMFWYRQDPGLGLRLIYFSYDVKMKEKGDIPEGYSVSREKKERFSLILESASTNQTSMYLCASSRPEEANTEAFFGQGTRLTVV.

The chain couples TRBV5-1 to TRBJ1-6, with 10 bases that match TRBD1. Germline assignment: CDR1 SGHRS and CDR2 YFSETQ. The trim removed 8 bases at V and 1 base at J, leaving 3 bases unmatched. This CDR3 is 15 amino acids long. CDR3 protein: CASGTGDSYNSPLHF. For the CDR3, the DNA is TGCGCCAGTGGGACAGGGGATTCCTATAATTCACCCCTCCACTTT.

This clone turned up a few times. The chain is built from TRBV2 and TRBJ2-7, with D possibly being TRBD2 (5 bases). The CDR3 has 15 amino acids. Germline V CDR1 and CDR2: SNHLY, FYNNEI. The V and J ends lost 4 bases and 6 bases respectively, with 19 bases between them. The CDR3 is CASSVEGIAGSEQYF. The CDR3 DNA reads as TGTGCCAGCAGTGTAGAAGGGATTGCGGGCTCCGAGCAGTACTTC.

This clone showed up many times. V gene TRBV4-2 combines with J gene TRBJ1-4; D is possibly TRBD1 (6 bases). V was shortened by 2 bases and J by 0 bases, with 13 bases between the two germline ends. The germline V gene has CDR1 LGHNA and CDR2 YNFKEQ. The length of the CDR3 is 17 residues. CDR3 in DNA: TGTGCCAGCAGCCAAACAGGGTTTGGAGCAACTAATGAAAAACTGTTTTTT. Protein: CASSQTGFGATNEKLFF.